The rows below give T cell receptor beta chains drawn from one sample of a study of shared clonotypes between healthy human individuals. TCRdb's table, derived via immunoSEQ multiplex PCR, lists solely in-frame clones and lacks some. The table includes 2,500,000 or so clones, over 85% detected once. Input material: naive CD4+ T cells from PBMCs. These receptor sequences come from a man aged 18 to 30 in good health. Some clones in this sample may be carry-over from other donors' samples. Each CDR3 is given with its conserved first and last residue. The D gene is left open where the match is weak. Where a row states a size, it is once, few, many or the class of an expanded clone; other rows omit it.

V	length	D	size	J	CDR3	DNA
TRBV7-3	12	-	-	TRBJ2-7	CASSPPDCEGVF	TGTGCCAGCAGCCCCCCAGACTGTGAAGGAGTCTTC
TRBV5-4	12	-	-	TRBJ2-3	CASSSDYYTQYF	TGTGCCAGCAGCTCGGACTACTATACGCAGTATTTT
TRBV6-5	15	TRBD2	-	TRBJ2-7	CASSKLAGIYYEQYF	TGTGCCAGCAGTAAACTAGCGGGGATTTACTACGAGCAGTACTTC
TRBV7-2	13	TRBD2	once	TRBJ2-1	CASSSGRGDEQFF	TGTGCCAGCAGCTCCGGGCGGGGGGATGAGCAGTTCTTC
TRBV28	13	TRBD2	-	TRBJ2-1	CASGLAGPYEQFF	TGTGCCAGTGGACTAGCGGGACCTTATGAGCAGTTCTTC
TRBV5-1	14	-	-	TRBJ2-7	CASSWTGDPYEQYF	TGCGCCAGCAGCTGGACTGGGGACCCCTACGAGCAGTACTTC
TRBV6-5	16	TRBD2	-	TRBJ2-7	CASSYLGLAGGYEQYF	TGTGCCAGCAGTTACTTGGGACTAGCGGGCGGCTACGAGCAGTACTTC
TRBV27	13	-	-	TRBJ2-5	CASSPLIGETQYF	TGTGCCAGCAGTCCCTTGATTGGAGAGACCCAGTACTTC
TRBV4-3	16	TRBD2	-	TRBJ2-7	CASSQGRGTSTYEQYF	TGCGCCAGCAGCCAAGGAAGGGGGACTAGTACCTACGAGCAGTACTTC
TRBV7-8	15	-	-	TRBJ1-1	CASSLDARRGTEAFF	TGTGCCAGCAGCTTAGACGCCAGGCGGGGCACTGAAGCTTTCTTT
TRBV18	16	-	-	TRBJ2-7	CASSPTIAGSSYEQYF	TGTGCCAGCTCACCAACAATTGCCGGGAGCTCCTACGAGCAGTACTTC
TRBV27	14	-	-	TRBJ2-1	CASSLVGIGNEQFF	TGTGCCAGCAGTTTAGTAGGAATTGGGAATGAGCAGTTCTTC
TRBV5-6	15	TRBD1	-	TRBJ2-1	CASSRIDRQGNEQFF	TGTGCCAGCAGCCGGATCGATCGACAGGGCAATGAGCAGTTCTTC
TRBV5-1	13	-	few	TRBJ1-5	CASSLGGDQPQHF	TGCGCCAGCAGCTTGGGGGGGGATCAGCCCCAGCATTTT